This TCR beta chain came from a study of identical twins. This clonotype was seen ten or more times. Its antigen remains unidentified. Study results and caveats: Partial confounding of zero-insertion analyses by invariant MAIT and iNKT cells was possible. Where beta out-of-frame sequences were concerned, excess twin sharing was weaker. Fewer insertions characterized abundant cord blood beta clonotypes, whereas memory repertoires showed none. Cross-sectional statistical analysis was relied on for the conclusions, without the same donors being followed.

In TCRdb, the 5' RACE reads were re-called with MiXCR into one record per CDR3 protein. Among roughly 250,000 distinct CDR3 sequences listed, roughly 7% were seen once. The CDR3 covers 11 residues. The germline V and J ends were trimmed by 5 bases and 7 bases, with 7 bases remaining between them. The same data also went into a second study, on yellow fever vaccine responses in identical twins.

V gene TRBV12-3 or TRBV12-4 combines with J gene TRBJ2-3; D gene ambiguous. Sequencing used memory (CD45RO+) T cells sorted from blood. This sequence was found in a woman aged 18-35 years in good health. CDR3 nucleotide sequence: TGTGCCAGCAGTCCTTCTTATACGCAGTATTTT. This encodes CASSPSYTQYF.